This TCR beta chain was captured by sequencing in a study of blood T cell repertoires in COVID-19. Study-wide context: COVID-19 samples from acute and convalescent phases originated in the United States, Italy and Spain.

The ends were cut back, 6 bases at V and 2 bases at J, with 17 bases in the middle. The length of the CDR3 is 15 residues. The germline V gene encodes CDR1 SGHVS and CDR2 FQNEAQ. Methods used by the authors: The assay estimated nucleated cells by amplifying reference gene primers. Profiled with immunoSEQ multiplex PCR; TCRdb holds only in-frame clones, not every one. Clonal size and the V and J genes are those of that table, whereas D and trimming came from the DNA. The data hold about 370,000 clones, with 90% observed a single time. This sequence originates from a man between 18 and 35 years old with active or convalescent COVID-19. This chain uses TRBV7-8 with TRBJ2-7, with D perhaps matching TRBD1 (6 bases). The material sequenced was peripheral blood. CDR3 sequence reads: CASSARDKGAYEQYF. CDR3 sequence (DNA): TGTGCCAGCAGTGCCCGGGACAAAGGGGCCTACGAGCAGTACTTC.